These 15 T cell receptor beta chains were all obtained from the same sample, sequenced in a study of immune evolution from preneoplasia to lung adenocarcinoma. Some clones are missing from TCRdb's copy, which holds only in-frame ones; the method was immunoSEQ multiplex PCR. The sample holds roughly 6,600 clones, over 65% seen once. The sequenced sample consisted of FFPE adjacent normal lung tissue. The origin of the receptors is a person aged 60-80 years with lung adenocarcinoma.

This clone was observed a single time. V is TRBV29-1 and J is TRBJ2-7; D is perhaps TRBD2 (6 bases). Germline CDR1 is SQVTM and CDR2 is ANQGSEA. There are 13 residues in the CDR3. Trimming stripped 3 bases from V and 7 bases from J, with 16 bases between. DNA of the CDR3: TGCAGCGTTGACCGTTCGGGGGACCGGGAGCAGTACTTC. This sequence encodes CSVDRSGDREQYF.

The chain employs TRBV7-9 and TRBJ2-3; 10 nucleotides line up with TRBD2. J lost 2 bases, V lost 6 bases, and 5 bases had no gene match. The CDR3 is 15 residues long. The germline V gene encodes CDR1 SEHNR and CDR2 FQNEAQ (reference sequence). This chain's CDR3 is CASSATSGLTDTQYF. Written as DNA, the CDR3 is TGTGCCAGCAGTGCGACTAGCGGGCTCACAGATACGCAGTATTTT.

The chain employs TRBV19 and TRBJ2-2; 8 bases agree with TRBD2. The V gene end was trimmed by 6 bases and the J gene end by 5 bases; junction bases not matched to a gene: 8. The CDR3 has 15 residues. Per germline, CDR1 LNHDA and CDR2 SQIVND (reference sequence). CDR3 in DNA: TGTGCCAGTAGCGAGACGGGAGGGCGGACCGGGGAGCTGTTTTTT. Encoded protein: CASSETGGRTGELFF.

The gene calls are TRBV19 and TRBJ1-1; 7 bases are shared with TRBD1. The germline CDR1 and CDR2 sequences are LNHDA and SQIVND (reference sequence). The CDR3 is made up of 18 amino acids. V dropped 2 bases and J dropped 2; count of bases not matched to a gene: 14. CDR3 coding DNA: TGTGCCAGTAGTATATTGGTTCGGGCAGGGGACAGAAACACTGAAGCTTTCTTT. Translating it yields CASSILVRAGDRNTEAFF.

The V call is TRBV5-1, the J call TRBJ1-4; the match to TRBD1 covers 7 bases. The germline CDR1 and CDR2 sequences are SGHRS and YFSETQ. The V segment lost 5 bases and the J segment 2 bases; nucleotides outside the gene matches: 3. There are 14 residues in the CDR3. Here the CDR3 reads CASRRDSTNEKLFF. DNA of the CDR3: TGCGCCAGCAGGCGGGACAGTACTAATGAAAAACTGTTTTTT.

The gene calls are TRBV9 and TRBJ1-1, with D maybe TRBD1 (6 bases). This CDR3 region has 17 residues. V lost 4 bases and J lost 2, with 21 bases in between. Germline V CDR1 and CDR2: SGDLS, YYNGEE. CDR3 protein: CASSRWQGMAANTEAFF. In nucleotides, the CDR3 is TGTGCCAGCAGCCGCTGGCAGGGGATGGCGGCAAACACTGAAGCTTTCTTT.

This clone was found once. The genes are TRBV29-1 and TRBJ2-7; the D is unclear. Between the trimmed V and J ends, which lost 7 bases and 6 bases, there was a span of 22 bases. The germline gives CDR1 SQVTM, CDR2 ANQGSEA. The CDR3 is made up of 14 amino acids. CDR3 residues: CSAQLAKNSREQYF. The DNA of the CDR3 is TGCAGCGCCCAACTTGCGAAGAACTCTCGCGAGCAGTACTTC.

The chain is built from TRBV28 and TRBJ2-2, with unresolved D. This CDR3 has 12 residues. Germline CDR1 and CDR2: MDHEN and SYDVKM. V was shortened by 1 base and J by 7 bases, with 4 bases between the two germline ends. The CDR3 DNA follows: TGTGCCAGCAGTTTATCCGTCGGGGAGCTGTTTTTT. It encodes CASSLSVGELFF.

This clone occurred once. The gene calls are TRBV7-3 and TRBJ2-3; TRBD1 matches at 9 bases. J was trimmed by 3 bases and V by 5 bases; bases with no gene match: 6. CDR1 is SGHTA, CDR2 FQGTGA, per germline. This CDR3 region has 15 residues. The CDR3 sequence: CASSLGQGRTDTQYF. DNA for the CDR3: TGTGCCAGCAGCCTGGGACAGGGTCGGACAGATACGCAGTATTTT.

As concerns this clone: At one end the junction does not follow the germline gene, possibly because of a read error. CDR3 nucleotide sequence: TGTGTCAGCAGTCCATATGGGACAGAAAACACTGAAGCTTTCTTT. Amino acids: CVSSPYGTENTEAFF. V is TRBV28 and J is TRBJ1-1; TRBD1 matches at 7 bases. Germline V gene sequence: CDR1 MDHEN, CDR2 SYDVKM. The CDR3 contains 15 residues.

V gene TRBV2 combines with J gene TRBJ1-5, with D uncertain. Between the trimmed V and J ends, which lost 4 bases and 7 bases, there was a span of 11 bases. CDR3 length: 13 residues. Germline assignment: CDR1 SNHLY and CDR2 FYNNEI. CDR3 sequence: CASSVVLGQPQHF. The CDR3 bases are TGTGCCAGCAGTGTAGTTTTAGGGCAGCCCCAGCATTTT.

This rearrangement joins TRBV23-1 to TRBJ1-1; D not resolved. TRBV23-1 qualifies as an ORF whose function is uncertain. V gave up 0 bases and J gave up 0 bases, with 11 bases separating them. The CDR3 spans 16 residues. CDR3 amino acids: CASSQSLGGLNTEAFF. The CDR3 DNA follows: TGCGCCAGCAGTCAATCGTTAGGTGGTTTGAACACTGAAGCTTTCTTT.

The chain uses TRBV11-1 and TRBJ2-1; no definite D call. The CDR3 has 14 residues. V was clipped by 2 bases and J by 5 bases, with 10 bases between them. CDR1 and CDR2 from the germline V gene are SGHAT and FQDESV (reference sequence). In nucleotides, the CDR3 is TGTGCCAGCAGCTTACTTCGGCACAACAATGAGCAGTTCTTC. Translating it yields CASSLLRHNNEQFF.

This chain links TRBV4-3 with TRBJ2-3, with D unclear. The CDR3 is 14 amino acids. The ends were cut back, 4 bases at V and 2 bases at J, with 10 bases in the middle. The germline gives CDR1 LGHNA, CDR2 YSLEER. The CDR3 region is CASSLSALTDTQYF. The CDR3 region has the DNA TGCGCCAGCAGCCTCTCGGCCCTCACAGATACGCAGTATTTT.

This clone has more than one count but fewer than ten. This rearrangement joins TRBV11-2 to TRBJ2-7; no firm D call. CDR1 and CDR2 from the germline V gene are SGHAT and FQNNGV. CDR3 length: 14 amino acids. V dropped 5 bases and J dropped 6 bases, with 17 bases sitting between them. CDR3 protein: CASSPWARLGEQYF. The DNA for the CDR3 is TGTGCCAGCAGCCCCTGGGCTAGATTAGGCGAGCAGTACTTC.